This T cell receptor (beta chain) originates from a study of blood T cell repertoires in COVID-19. Looked up from germline, CDR1 is KGHSH and CDR2 is LQKENI. CDR3 length: 14 residues. V lost 4 bases, J lost 2 bases, and 4 bases stayed unmatched. TCRdb's table, derived via immunoSEQ multiplex PCR, lists solely in-frame clones and lacks some. The sample records about 140,000 clones, about 80% being singletons. The J gene is TRBJ1-2, the V gene TRBV18; 7 bases are shared with TRBD1. This TCR was recovered from a human donor in a cohort sampled during active COVID-19. The sample consisted of peripheral blood. The CDR3 spells CASSLSGQNYGYTF. Written as DNA, the CDR3 is TGTGCCAGCTCACTATCGGGACAGAACTATGGCTACACCTTC.